This T cell receptor beta chain was found in a study of blood T cell repertoires in COVID-19. The wider study: Samples of COVID-19 (acute and convalescent) were obtained from the United States, Italy and Spain.

TCRdb's table, derived via immunoSEQ multiplex PCR, lists solely in-frame clones and lacks some. Seen here are hundreds of thousands of clones, about 87% observed once, and the top ten hold less than 0.9%. Participants were aged about 18 to 90 years, lived in 20 to 30 US areas, and enrolled virtually. Sequencing was done on a sample of PBMCs or T cells enriched from blood (not recorded which). The clonotype originates from a man aged 45 to 65 who had been exposed to COVID-19.

As DNA, the CDR3 is TGTGCCAGCAGTTACTCTCAGGATTCCTACGAGCAGTACTTC. The encoded protein is CASSYSQDSYEQYF. This rearrangement joins TRBV6-5 to TRBJ2-7; D call uncertain. Germline-derived CDR1 and CDR2 are MNHEY and SVGAGI. Trimming removed 0 bases at V and 1 base at J, with 7 bases between. This CDR3 is 14 amino acids long.